The T cell receptor (beta chain) under discussion was sequenced for a study of radiation and T cells in renal cell carcinoma. Study overall: Nephrectomy followed 15 Gy stereotactic body radiation by 4 weeks.

Points from the study as a whole: From baseline, blood top tumor clonotypes peaked at 2 weeks post-radiation.

This clone was detected once. Its specificity is not known. Sequencing used immunoSEQ multiplex PCR; TCRdb keeps in-frame clones, though not all of them. The top ten clones hold 2.5% to 3.5% of a sample with 100,000 to 150,000 clones, 80% to 85% of them seen once. Time point denoted: baseline pretreatment blood. Treatment here: 15 Gy SBRT to primary tumor, nephrectomy 4 weeks later. The patient's renal cell carcinoma had clear cell pathology. This TCR was recovered from a woman aged 60-75 years with renal cell carcinoma. Here the sequenced sample was blood, taken from a patient whose treatment included radiotherapy and nephrectomy.

The CDR3 spells CASSLTYSGRGGEQFF. CDR3 coding DNA: TGTGCCAGCAGTTTAACATACAGCGGGAGAGGGGGTGAGCAGTTCTTC. The V call is TRBV27, the J call TRBJ2-1, with 8 bases aligning to TRBD2. The junction had 12 bases not matched to a gene; V was cut back by 2 bases and J by 9 bases. The V gene's germline CDR1 is MNHEY and CDR2 SMNVEV (reference sequence). The CDR3 is made up of 16 amino acids.